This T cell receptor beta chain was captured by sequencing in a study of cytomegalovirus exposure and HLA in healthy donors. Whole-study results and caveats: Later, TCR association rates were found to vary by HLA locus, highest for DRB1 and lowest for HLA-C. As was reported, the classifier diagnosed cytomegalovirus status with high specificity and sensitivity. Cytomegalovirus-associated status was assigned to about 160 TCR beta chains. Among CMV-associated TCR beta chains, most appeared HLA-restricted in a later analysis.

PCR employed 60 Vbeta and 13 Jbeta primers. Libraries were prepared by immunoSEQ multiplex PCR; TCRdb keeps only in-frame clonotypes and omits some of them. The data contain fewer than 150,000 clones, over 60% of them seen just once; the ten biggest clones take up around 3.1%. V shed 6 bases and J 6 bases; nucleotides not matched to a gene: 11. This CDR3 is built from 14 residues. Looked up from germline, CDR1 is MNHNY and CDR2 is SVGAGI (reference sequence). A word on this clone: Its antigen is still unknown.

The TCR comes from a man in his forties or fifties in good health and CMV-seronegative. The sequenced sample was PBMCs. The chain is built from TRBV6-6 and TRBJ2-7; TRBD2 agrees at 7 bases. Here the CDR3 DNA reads TGTGCCAGCAGATGGGCGGGAGACATGGGCGAGCAGTACTTC. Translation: CASRWAGDMGEQYF.